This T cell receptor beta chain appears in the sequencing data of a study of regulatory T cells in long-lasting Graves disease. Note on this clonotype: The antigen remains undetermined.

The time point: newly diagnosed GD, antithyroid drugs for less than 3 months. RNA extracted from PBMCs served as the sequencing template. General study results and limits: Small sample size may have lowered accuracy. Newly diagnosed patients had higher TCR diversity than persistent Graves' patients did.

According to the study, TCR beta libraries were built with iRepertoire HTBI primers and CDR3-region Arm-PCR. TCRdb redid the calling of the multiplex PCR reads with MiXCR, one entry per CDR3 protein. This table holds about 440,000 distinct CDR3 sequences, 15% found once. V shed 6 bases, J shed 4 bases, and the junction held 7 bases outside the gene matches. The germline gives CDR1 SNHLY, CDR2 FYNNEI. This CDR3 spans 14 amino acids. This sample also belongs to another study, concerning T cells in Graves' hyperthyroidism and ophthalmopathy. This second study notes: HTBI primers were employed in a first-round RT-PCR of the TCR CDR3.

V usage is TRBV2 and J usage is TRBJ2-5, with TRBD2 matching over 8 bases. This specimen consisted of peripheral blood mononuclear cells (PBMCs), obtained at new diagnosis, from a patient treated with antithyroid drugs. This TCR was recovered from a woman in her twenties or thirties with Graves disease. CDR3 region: CASRRSGSSETQYF. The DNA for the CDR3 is TGTGCCAGCAGGAGGAGCGGGAGTTCAGAGACCCAGTACTTC. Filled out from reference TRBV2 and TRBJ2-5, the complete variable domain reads EPEVTQTPSHQVTQMGQEVILRCVPISNHLYFYWYRQILGQKVEFLVSFYNNEISEKSEIFDDQFSVERPDGSNFTLKIRSTKLEDSAMYFCASRRSGSSETQYFGPGTRLLVL.